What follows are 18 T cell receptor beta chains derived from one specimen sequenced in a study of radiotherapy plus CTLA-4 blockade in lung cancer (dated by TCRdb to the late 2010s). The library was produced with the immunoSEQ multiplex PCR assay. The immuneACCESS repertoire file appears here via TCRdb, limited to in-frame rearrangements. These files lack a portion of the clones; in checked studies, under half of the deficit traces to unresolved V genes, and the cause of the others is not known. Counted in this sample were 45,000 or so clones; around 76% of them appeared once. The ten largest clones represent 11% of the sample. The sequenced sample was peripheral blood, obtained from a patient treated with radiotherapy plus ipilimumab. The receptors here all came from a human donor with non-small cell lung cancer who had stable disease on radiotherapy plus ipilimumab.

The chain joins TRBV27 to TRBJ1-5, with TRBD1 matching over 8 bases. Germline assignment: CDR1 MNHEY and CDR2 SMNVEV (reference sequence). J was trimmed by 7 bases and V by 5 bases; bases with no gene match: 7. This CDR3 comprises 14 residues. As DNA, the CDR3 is TGTGCCAGCAGTCTTCAGGGGGCAGGCCAGCCCCAGCATTTT. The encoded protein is CASSLQGAGQPQHF.

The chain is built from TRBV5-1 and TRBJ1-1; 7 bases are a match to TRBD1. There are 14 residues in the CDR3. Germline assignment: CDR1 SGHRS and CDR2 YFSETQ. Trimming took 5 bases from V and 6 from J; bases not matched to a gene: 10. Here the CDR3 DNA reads TGCGCCAGCAGAGGGGAGGGGGCAGGAGCTGAAGCTTTCTTT. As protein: CASRGEGAGAEAFF. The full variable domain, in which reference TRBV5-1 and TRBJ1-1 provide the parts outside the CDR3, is KAGVTQTPRYLIKTRGQQVTLSCSPISGHRSVSWYQQTPGQGLQFLFEYFSETQRNKGNFPGRFSGRQFSNSRSEMNVSTLELGDSALYLCASRGEGAGAEAFFGQGTRLTVV.

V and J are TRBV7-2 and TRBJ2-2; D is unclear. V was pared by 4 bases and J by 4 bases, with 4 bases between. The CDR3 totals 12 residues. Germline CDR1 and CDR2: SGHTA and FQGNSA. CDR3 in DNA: TGTGCCAGCAGCTCCCCCACCGGGGAGCTGTTTTTT. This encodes CASSSPTGELFF.

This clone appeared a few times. CDR3 sequence: CASSQQGAYGNTIYF. The DNA for the CDR3 is TGTGCCAGCAGTCAACAGGGGGCTTATGGAAACACCATATATTTT. The chain links TRBV2 to TRBJ1-3, with 9 bases that match TRBD1. The CDR3 is 15 amino acids. CDR1 is SNHLY, CDR2 FYNNEI, per germline. With 5 bases clipped from V and 3 bases from J, the junction kept 5 bases outside the gene matches.

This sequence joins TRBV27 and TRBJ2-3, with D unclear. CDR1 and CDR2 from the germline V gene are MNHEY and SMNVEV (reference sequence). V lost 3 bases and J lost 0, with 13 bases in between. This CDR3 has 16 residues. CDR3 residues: CASSFATSPSTDTQYF. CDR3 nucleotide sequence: TGTGCCAGCAGTTTCGCGACCAGCCCTAGCACAGATACGCAGTATTTT.

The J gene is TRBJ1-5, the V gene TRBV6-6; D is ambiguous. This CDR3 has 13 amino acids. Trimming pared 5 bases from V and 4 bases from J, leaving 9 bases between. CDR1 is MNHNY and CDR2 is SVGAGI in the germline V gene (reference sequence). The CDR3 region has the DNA TGTGCCAGCAGTACGAATCGGAATCAGCCCCAGCATTTT. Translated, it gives CASSTNRNQPQHF.

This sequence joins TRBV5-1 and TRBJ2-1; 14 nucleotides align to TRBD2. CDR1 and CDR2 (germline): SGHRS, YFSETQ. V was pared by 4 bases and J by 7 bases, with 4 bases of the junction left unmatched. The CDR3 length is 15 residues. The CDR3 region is CASSTGLAGANEQFF. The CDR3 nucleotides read TGCGCCAGCAGCACGGGACTAGCGGGGGCTAATGAGCAGTTCTTC.

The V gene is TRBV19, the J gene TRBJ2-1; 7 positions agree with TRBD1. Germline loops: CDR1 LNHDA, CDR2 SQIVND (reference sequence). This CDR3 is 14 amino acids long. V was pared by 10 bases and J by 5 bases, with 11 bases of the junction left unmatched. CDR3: CANQDRLDHNEQFF. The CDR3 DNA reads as TGTGCCAATCAGGACAGGTTGGACCACAATGAGCAGTTCTTC.

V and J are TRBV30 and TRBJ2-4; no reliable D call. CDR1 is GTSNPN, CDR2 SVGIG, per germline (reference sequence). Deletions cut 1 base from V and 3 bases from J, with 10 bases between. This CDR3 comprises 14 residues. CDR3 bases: TGTGCCTGGAGTGCCCCCCTTGACAAAAACATTCAGTACTTC. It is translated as CAWSAPLDKNIQYF.

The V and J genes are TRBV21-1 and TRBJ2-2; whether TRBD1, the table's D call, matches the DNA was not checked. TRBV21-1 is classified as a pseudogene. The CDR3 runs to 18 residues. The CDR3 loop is CASSKVLRQGSNTGELFF. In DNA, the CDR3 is TGTGCCAGCAGCAAAGTGTTGCGGCAGGGGTCGAACACCGGGGAGCTGTTTTTT.

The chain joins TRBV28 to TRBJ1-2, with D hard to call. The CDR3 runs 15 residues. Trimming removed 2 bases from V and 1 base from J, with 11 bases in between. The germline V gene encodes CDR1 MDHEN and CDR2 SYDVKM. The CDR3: CASSLGEVGNYGYTF. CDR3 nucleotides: TGTGCCAGCAGTTTAGGGGAGGTTGGTAACTATGGCTACACCTTC.

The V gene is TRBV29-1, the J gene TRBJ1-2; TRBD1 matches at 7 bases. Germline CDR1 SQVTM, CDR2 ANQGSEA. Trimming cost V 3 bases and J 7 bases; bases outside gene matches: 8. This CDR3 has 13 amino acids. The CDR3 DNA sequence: TGCAGCGTTGACCCTCAGGGGGAGGGTGGCTACACCTTC. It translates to CSVDPQGEGGYTF.

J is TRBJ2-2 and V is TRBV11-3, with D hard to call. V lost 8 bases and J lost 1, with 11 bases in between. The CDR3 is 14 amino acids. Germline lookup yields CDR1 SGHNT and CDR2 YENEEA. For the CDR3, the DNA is TGTGCCAGCGCTCGTTCAGGGAACACCGGGGAGCTGTTTTTT. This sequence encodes CASARSGNTGELFF.

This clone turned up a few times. CDR3 region: CASRPGGTGANVLTF. CDR3 DNA: TGTGCCAGCAGACCAGGGGGGACTGGGGCCAACGTCCTGACTTTC. This chain connects TRBV7-2 to TRBJ2-6, with D possibly matching TRBD1 (7 bases). V gave up 6 bases and J gave up 2 bases, with 11 bases separating them. This CDR3 region has 15 residues. Germline-derived CDR1 and CDR2 are SGHTA and FQGNSA.

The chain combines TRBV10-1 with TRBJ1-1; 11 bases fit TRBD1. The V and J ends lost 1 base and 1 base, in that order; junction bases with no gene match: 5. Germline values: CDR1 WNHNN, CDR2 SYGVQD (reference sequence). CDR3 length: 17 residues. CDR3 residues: CASSEYGTGGPNTEAFF. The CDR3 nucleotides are TGCGCCAGCAGTGAGTACGGGACAGGGGGTCCGAACACTGAAGCTTTCTTT.

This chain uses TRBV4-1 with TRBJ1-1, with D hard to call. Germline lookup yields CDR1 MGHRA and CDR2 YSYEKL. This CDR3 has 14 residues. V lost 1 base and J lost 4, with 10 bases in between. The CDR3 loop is CASSQGSTPTEAFF. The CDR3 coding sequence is TGCGCCAGCAGCCAAGGATCCACCCCCACTGAAGCTTTCTTT.

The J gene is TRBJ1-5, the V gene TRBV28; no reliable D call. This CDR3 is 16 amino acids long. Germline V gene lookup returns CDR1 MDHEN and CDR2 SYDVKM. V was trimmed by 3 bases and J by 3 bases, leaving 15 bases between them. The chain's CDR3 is CASSFGRRFVNQPQHF. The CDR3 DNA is TGTGCCAGCAGTTTTGGACGGAGATTTGTCAATCAGCCCCAGCATTTT.

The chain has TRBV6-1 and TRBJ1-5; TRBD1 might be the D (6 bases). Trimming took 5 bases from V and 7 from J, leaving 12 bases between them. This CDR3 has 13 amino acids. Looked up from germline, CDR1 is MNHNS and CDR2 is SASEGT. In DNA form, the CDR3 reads TGTGCCAGCAGTTCCGGGACAACCCAGCCCCAGCATTTT. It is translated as CASSSGTTQPQHF.